One sample yielded the 19 T cell receptor beta chains listed below, sequenced in a study of blood T cell repertoires in COVID-19. Sequenced by immunoSEQ multiplex PCR; TCRdb stores in-frame clones only, minus some. This sample has just over 45,000 clones, with approximately 87% found just once. Sequenced sample: peripheral blood. The receptors stem from a human donor in a cohort sampled during active COVID-19.

This clone was seen only a few times. The gene calls are TRBV12-2 and TRBJ2-4; the D call of TRBD1 is as the table states it, not checked on the DNA. TRBV12-2 is described as a pseudogene. This CDR3 contains 16 residues. CDR3 sequence: CASRPRQGFGKNIQYF. The CDR3 DNA sequence: TGTGCAAGTCGCCCCCGACAGGGGTTTGGCAAAAACATTCAGTACTTC.

The J gene is TRBJ2-7, the V gene TRBV10-3, with 11 bases aligning to TRBD1. In germline, CDR1 is ENHRY, CDR2 SYGVKD. V dropped 10 bases and J dropped 2; count of bases not matched to a gene: 22. The CDR3 contains 19 residues. CDR3 amino acids: CATLRRTGGASGGPYEQYF. CDR3 sequence (DNA): TGTGCCACCCTGCGTAGGACAGGGGGCGCAAGCGGGGGACCCTACGAGCAGTACTTC.

The V and J genes are TRBV5-4 and TRBJ2-2; 14 bases are a match to TRBD2. CDR3 length: 18 amino acids. Germline V CDR1 and CDR2: SGHNT, YYREEE (reference sequence). Germline trimming cut 3 bases from V and 5 bases from J; bases unmatched to any gene: 9. CDR3 in amino acids: CASSSGLAGAVVTGELFF. CDR3 DNA sequence: TGTGCCAGCAGCTCGGGACTAGCGGGAGCAGTCGTGACCGGGGAGCTGTTTTTT.

The chain is built from TRBV5-1 and TRBJ2-7; D remains ambiguous. CDR3 size: 14 residues. Germline V gene sequence: CDR1 SGHRS, CDR2 YFSETQ. Deletions cut 4 bases from V and 0 bases from J, with 11 bases between. The CDR3 spells CASSPDSYSYEQYF. The CDR3 DNA reads as TGCGCCAGCAGCCCAGACTCATACTCCTACGAGCAGTACTTC.

This chain joins TRBV10-3 and TRBJ2-7; either TRBD1 or TRBD2 may fit D (5 bases each). The CDR3 consists of 14 residues. Germline V CDR1 and CDR2: ENHRY, SYGVKD. Trimming took 4 bases from V and 2 from J, leaving 12 bases between them. The CDR3 DNA reads TGTGCCATCAGTGGGTCGGGGCCGCCCTACGAGCAGTACTTC. Encoded protein: CAISGSGPPYEQYF.

Only a few counts were recorded for this clone. CDR3 residues: CASRGQVDPRSLMNTEAFF. Here the CDR3 DNA reads TGTGCCAGTAGGGGACAAGTCGACCCAAGATCTCTCATGAACACTGAAGCTTTCTTT. V and J are TRBV19 and TRBJ1-1; D might be TRBD1 (6 bases). The CDR3 length is 19 residues. Trimming shortened V by 6 bases and J by 0 bases, and 26 bases separated the two germline ends. Looked up from germline, CDR1 is LNHDA and CDR2 is SQIVND (reference sequence).

The chain employs TRBV28 and TRBJ1-2, with 9 nucleotides matching TRBD1. This CDR3 has 13 amino acids. The V and J ends lost 4 bases and 4 bases, in that order; junction bases with no gene match: 1. Per germline, CDR1 MDHEN and CDR2 SYDVKM. Here the CDR3 DNA reads TGTGCCAGCAGTTGGGACAGGGCCTATGGCTACACCTTC. Amino acids: CASSWDRAYGYTF.

The rearrangement joins TRBV28 to TRBJ2-7; D is perhaps TRBD2 (6 bases). The CDR3 runs 14 residues. CDR1 is MDHEN and CDR2 is SYDVKM in the germline V gene. Trimming took 6 bases from V and 6 from J, leaving 18 bases between them. The CDR3 protein is CASRRTVEGLEQYF. The CDR3 DNA reads as TGTGCCAGCAGGCGGACGGTGGAGGGCCTCGAGCAGTACTTC.

This rearrangement joins TRBV7-9 to TRBJ2-5; no firm D call. The CDR3 totals 15 residues. V lost 0 bases and J 4 bases, leaving 12 bases between the germline ends. In germline, CDR1 is SEHNR, CDR2 FQNEAQ (reference sequence). The CDR3 DNA is TGTGCCAGCAGCTTAGCGCTAAGCGAATCAGAGACCCAGTACTTC. It yields the protein CASSLALSESETQYF.

V and J are TRBV12-3 or TRBV12-4 and TRBJ2-1, with 7 bases that match TRBD2. The trim removed 6 bases at V and 10 bases at J, leaving 9 bases unmatched. The CDR3 is 13 amino acids. CDR3: CASSPGGYSEQFF. For the CDR3, the DNA is TGTGCCAGCAGCCCCGGGGGGTACAGCGAGCAGTTCTTC.

Turning to this clone: Other DNA sequences of this sample code for an identical CDR3. The chain has TRBV6-6 and TRBJ2-1; D is possibly TRBD2 (6 bases). V was clipped by 5 bases and J by 1 base, with 18 bases between them. CDR3 length: 17 residues. CDR1 and CDR2 (germline): MNHNY, SVGAGI (reference sequence). The CDR3 protein is CASSRLGGSGSYNEQFF. CDR3 nucleotides: TGTGCCAGCAGTCGCCTGGGGGGATCGGGGTCCTACAATGAGCAGTTCTTC.

The chain has TRBV28 and TRBJ2-2; the D is unclear. Germline CDR1 is MDHEN and CDR2 is SYDVKM. V was cut by 4 bases and J by 10 bases, with 10 bases left in between. The CDR3 consists of 12 residues. CDR3 loop: CASSYLTEELFF. For the CDR3, the DNA is TGTGCCAGCAGTTACCTCACAGAGGAGCTGTTTTTT.

The chain uses TRBV30 and TRBJ2-5, with a weak D call TRBD1 (5 bases). Germline V gives CDR1 GTSNPN, CDR2 SVGIG (reference sequence). The V and J ends lost 0 bases and 13 bases respectively, with 12 bases between them. The CDR3 loop spans 11 amino acids. In DNA form, the CDR3 reads TGTGCCTGGAGTGTAAAAGGACAACCGTACTTC. Amino acid sequence: CAWSVKGQPYF. Looking up the rest from reference TRBV30 and TRBJ2-5 gives the full variable domain: SQTIHQWPATLVQPVGSPLSLECTVEGTSNPNLYWYRQAAGRGLQLLFYSVGIGQISSEVPQNLSASRPQDRQFILSSKKLLLSDSGFYLCAWSVKGQPYFGPGTRLLVL.

This clone was observed once. J is TRBJ2-5 and V is TRBV6-1, with TRBD2 identical over 10 bases. The CDR3 loop spans 18 amino acids. Per germline, CDR1 MNHNS and CDR2 SASEGT. V shed 0 bases, J shed 1 base, and the junction held 8 bases outside the gene matches. This chain's CDR3 is CASSEALLGLASQETQYF. The CDR3 DNA follows: TGTGCCAGCAGTGAAGCGCTTCTGGGACTAGCGTCCCAAGAGACCCAGTACTTC.

This clone was recorded only once. The chain combines TRBV7-9 with TRBJ2-3, with no clear D. Germline loops: CDR1 SEHNR, CDR2 FQNEAQ (reference sequence). The CDR3 contains 16 residues. V dropped 9 bases and J dropped 1 base, with 20 bases sitting between them. The CDR3 nucleotides read TGTGCCAGTGCCTCGGGTTTCTTGAGCGGCACAGATACGCAGTATTTT. This gives the protein CASASGFLSGTDTQYF.

This clone has more than one count but fewer than ten. The chain couples TRBV29-1 to TRBJ1-4; tentatively, D is TRBD1 (6 bases). There are 13 residues in the CDR3. The V end was cut by 4 bases, the J end by 5 bases, with 11 bases between. Looked up from germline, CDR1 is SQVTM and CDR2 is ANQGSEA. CDR3 DNA sequence: TGCAGCGTTGCTGGCAGGGGAAATGAAAAACTGTTTTTT. Protein sequence: CSVAGRGNEKLFF.

The chain combines TRBV11-3 with TRBJ2-7; TRBD1 aligns across 9 bases. V lost 6 bases and J lost 7; bases outside the gene matches: 7. This CDR3 has 13 residues. Per the germline V gene, CDR1 is SGHNT and CDR2 is YENEEA. CDR3 nucleotides: TGTGCCAGCAGTCGGACAGGGGTTGCGGAGCAGTACTTC. It translates to CASSRTGVAEQYF. Full variable domain (remainder filled in from reference TRBV11-3 and TRBJ2-7): EAGVVQSPRYKIIEKKQPVAFWCNPISGHNTLYWYLQNLGQGPELLIRYENEEAVDDSQLPKDRFSAERLKGVDSTLKIQPAELGDSAVYLCASSRTGVAEQYFGPGTRLTVT.

The V and J genes are TRBV28 and TRBJ2-3, with 13 bases that match TRBD2. This CDR3 is built from 20 residues. Trimming at V came to 3 bases and at J to 1 base, leaving 13 bases not matched to a gene. Germline V gene lookup returns CDR1 MDHEN and CDR2 SYDVKM. The CDR3 loop reads CASSFRLAGGVERGTDTQYF. In DNA form, the CDR3 reads TGTGCCAGCAGTTTTAGACTAGCGGGAGGAGTTGAGAGAGGCACAGATACGCAGTATTTT.

The CDR3 spells CASSLDGFQETQYF. CDR3 nucleotides: TGCGCCAGCAGCTTGGACGGTTTCCAAGAGACCCAGTACTTC. The chain is built from TRBV5-1 and TRBJ2-5; D is ambiguous. Germline V gives CDR1 SGHRS, CDR2 YFSETQ. V shed 0 bases and J shed 1 base, with 7 bases lying between them. The CDR3 is made up of 14 amino acids.